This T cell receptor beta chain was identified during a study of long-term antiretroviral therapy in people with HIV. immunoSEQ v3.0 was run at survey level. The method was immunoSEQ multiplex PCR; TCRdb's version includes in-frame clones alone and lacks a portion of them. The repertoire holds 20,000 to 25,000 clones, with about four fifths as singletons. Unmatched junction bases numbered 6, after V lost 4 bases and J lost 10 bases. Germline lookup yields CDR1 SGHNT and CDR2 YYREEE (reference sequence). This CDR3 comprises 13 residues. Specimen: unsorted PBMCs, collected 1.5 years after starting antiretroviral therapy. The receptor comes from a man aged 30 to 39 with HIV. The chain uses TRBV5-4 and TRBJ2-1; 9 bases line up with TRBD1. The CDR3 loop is CASSRDRVGEQFF. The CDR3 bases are TGTGCCAGCAGCCGGGACAGGGTAGGAGAGCAGTTCTTC.